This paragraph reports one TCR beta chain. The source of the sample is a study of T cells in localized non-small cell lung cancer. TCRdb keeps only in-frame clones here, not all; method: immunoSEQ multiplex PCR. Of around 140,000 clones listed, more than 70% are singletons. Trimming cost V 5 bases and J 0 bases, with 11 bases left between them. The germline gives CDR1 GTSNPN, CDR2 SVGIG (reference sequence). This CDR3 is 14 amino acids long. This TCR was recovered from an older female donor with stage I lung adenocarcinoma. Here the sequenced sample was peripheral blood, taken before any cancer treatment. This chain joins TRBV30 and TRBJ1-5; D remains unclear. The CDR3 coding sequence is TGTGCCTGGGGAGTGGGGTCTAGCAATCAGCCCCAGCATTTT. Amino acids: CAWGVGSSNQPQHF.